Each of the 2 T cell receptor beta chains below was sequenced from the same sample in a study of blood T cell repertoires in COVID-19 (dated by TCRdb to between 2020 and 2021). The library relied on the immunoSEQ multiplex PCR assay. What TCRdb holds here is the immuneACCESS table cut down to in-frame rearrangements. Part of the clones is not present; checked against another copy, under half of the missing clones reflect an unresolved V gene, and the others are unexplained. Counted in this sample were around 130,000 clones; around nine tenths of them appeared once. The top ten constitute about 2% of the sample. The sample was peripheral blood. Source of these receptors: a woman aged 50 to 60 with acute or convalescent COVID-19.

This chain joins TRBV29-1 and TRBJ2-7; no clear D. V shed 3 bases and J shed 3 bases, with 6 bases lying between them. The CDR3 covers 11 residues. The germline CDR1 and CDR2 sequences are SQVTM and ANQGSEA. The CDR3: CSVEENYEQYF. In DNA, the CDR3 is TGCAGCGTTGAGGAGAACTACGAGCAGTACTTC.

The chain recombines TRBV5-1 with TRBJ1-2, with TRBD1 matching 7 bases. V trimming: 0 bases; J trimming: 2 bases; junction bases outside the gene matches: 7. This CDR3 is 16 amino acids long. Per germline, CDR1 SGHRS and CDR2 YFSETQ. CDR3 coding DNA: TGCGCCAGCAGCTTGGTAGGAGGGACAGAGAACTATGGCTACACCTTC. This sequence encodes CASSLVGGTENYGYTF.